This T cell receptor (beta chain) is from a study of blood T cell repertoires in COVID-19 (TCRdb year 2020). For the study in its entirety: Collaborator samples came from the United States, Italy and Spain and covered acute and convalescent phases of COVID-19. The prospective study material was composed of cDNA or gDNA derived from T cells, B-cell-depleted T cells, or PBMCs. Subjects who had been exposed to COVID-19, were actively infected with it, or had recovered from it provided the deeply sampled blood TCRbeta repertoires that made up the dataset. A freely available public database, intended as a resource for researchers studying the immune response to SARS-CoV-2, is where the repertoires were released. The samples were drawn from two sources: the first 160 participants of the ongoing ImmuneRACE study, and 1,254 subjects contributed by 6 global collaborators. Nearly every sample came with metadata listing a de-identified subject ID, COVID-19 status, age in years and sex. Where HLA class I and class II types were available, the types were taken from metadata supplied by the sample provider, not from assay-based typing.

TCRbeta CDR3 regions were amplified from genomic DNA using the immunoSEQ Assay, a bias-controlled multiplex PCR. The paper's data handling went like this. Nucleated cell counts per sample were estimated from amplification of reference gene primers within the assay. To quantify the absolute abundance of each unique TCRbeta CDR3 rearrangement, sequence reads were collapsed and filtered. For each sample, productive Simpson clonality was calculated as the square root of Simpson's diversity index over productive rearrangements. TCRdb stores this immuneACCESS table with in-frame sequences only. Part of the clones is absent; in the studies checked, under half of the shortfall reflects unresolved V genes, and no reason is known for the rest. For V, J and clone size, that table is used; D and trimming come from the DNA. Within this sample are around 430,000 clones, with approximately 88% of them counted one time only. Over 9.5% of the sample belongs to the ten largest clones.

The study at large found these results: The amount of clinical and demographic metadata varied by source and participant and was provided uncurated.

With respect to this clone: There is no known antigen for this receptor. Base-call qualities are not available, and no considerably larger clone is one nucleotide away.

The trim is 8 bases for V and 3 bases for J, with a gap of 14 bases between the germline ends. The CDR3 measures 14 amino acids from cysteine to phenylalanine. CDR3 DNA only is kept here, 42 bases in frame from base 1. As encoded in the germline V gene (reference sequence), CDR1 is MNHEY while CDR2 is SMNVEV. One collaborating source in Seattle enrolled patients during active infection and followed them longitudinally through the course of disease. Collaborating institutions collected whole blood in K2EDTA tubes following their own protocols. For TCRbeta analysis, collaborator samples were shipped as frozen whole blood, as isolated PBMCs, or as DNA extracted from either sample type.

The sequencing sample was made of peripheral blood. The V gene is TRBV27 and the J gene is TRBJ2-1, with a weak D call of TRBD1 (7 bases match). The source is a woman aged 50 to 60 with COVID-19, enrolled during active disease. The CDR3 reads CASAEGAGYNEQFF. The DNA is as follows: TGTGCCAGCGCGGAGGGGGCCGGCTACAATGAGCAGTTCTTC.